What follows are 9 T cell receptor beta chains derived from one specimen sequenced in a study of beta chain features in type 1 diabetes. As every portion of the isolated RNA was reverse transcribed, the sequencing read expressed TCRB transcripts. Sequencing was performed with immunoSEQ multiplex PCR; in TCRdb, only in-frame clones are kept and a portion is missing. The sample yields some 400,000 clones, less than 15% seen once. Sequencing input: naive CD4+ T cells from blood. The receptor source for this set is a woman aged 18-29 years in good health.

V is TRBV20-1 and J is TRBJ1-1; maybe TRBD1 (6 bases). V was pared by 4 bases and J by 9 bases, with 12 bases between. The CDR3 loop spans 11 amino acids. Germline loops: CDR1 DFQATT, CDR2 SNEGSKA (reference sequence). This CDR3 reads CSATRDTKAFF. As DNA, the CDR3 is TGCAGTGCTACCCGGGACACAAAAGCTTTCTTT.

Of note for this clone: Other DNA sequences in this specimen translate into the identical CDR3. The chain uses TRBV7-9 and TRBJ1-1; the D is unclear. Germline V gives CDR1 SEHNR, CDR2 FQNEAQ (reference sequence). The CDR3 contains 11 residues. With 3 bases removed from V and 4 bases from J, the gap between germline ends came to 3 bases. CDR3 sequence (DNA): TGTGCCAGCAGCTTCGGCACTGAAGCTTTCTTT. The encoded protein is CASSFGTEAFF.

Only a few counts were recorded for this clone. This chain links TRBV9 with TRBJ2-2; the D gene is possibly TRBD1 (6 bases). V was trimmed by 3 bases and J by 5 bases, leaving 11 bases between them. There are 14 residues in the CDR3. Germline CDR1 reads SGDLS; CDR2 reads YYNGEE. In DNA, the CDR3 is TGTGCCAGCAGCGGCCAGACAGGTACCGGGGAGCTGTTTTTT. This gives the protein CASSGQTGTGELFF.

The chain links TRBV5-6 to TRBJ1-1; no firm D call. Germline V gives CDR1 SGHDT, CDR2 YYEEEE. V was clipped by 0 bases and J by 1 base, with 7 bases between them. This CDR3 region has 14 residues. CDR3 nucleotide sequence: TGTGCCAGCAGCTTGGGCAGGCGGAACACTGAAGCTTTCTTT. This encodes CASSLGRRNTEAFF.

The chain links TRBV11-2 to TRBJ2-5; 8 nucleotides match TRBD2. Germline V gene lookup returns CDR1 SGHAT and CDR2 FQNNGV. The CDR3 has 15 residues. The V gene end was trimmed by 5 bases and the J gene end by 5 bases; junction bases not matched to a gene: 10. CDR3 loop: CASSPQTAGVETQYF. The CDR3 DNA follows: TGTGCCAGCAGCCCACAGACAGCGGGAGTGGAGACCCAGTACTTC.

This clone appeared a few times. The J gene is TRBJ2-3, the V gene TRBV5-8; TRBD2 matches 9 bases. The CDR3 contains 17 residues. V lost 4 bases, J lost 6 bases, and 15 bases stayed unmatched. Germline V lookup: CDR1 SGHTS, CDR2 YDEGEE. CDR3 nucleotides: TGTGCCAGCAGCCCCGTGAAGACTAGCGGCCCCGTGGATACGCAGTATTTT. Its protein product is CASSPVKTSGPVDTQYF.

In this sample, this clone turned up a few times. The chain is built from TRBV2 and TRBJ2-5; 7 bases are shared with TRBD2. CDR3 length equals 15 residues. The junction had 9 bases not matched to a gene; V was cut back by 4 bases and J by 4 bases. Looked up from germline, CDR1 is SNHLY and CDR2 is FYNNEI. CDR3 protein: CASSATGTIIETQYF. In DNA, the CDR3 is TGTGCCAGCAGTGCTACCGGGACTATAATAGAGACCCAGTACTTC. Combining the CDR3 with reference TRBV2 and TRBJ2-5 gives the whole variable domain EPEVTQTPSHQVTQMGQEVILRCVPISNHLYFYWYRQILGQKVEFLVSFYNNEISEKSEIFDDQFSVERPDGSNFTLKIRSTKLEDSAMYFCASSATGTIIETQYFGPGTRLLVL.

This clone was observed a handful of times. This rearrangement joins TRBV27 to TRBJ2-1; 8 bases are shared with TRBD2. CDR1 and CDR2 (germline): MNHEY, SMNVEV (reference sequence). Trimming took 2 bases from V and 3 from J; bases not matched to a gene: 3. This CDR3 spans 15 amino acids. The CDR3: CASSLPGLGYNEQFF. In DNA form, the CDR3 reads TGTGCCAGCAGTTTACCGGGACTAGGCTACAATGAGCAGTTCTTC.

The chain has TRBV9 and TRBJ2-2, with D perhaps TRBD1 (6 bases). The germline gives CDR1 SGDLS, CDR2 YYNGEE. The CDR3 loop spans 15 amino acids. V shed 5 bases and J shed 0 bases, with 11 bases lying between them. The chain's CDR3 is CASSPRGANTGELFF. CDR3 sequence (DNA): TGTGCCAGCAGTCCCAGGGGCGCGAACACCGGGGAGCTGTTTTTT.